These 13 T cell receptor beta chains came from one sample sequenced in a study of T cell responses to AZD1222 COVID-19 vaccine. Repertoires were generated with immunoSEQ multiplex PCR, while TCRdb's copy carries only in-frame clones and drops some. The sample contains roughly 84,000 clones, roughly 87% of which appear only once. The sequences come from peripheral blood, collected 28 days after the second AZD1222 dose. The receptors come from an adult who received the AZD1222 COVID-19 vaccine.

The chain carries TRBV5-4 and TRBJ2-7, with D possibly called TRBD1 or TRBD2 (5 bases each). V was clipped by 3 bases and J by 3 bases, with 10 bases between them. The germline CDR1 and CDR2 sequences are SGHNT and YYREEE (reference sequence). The CDR3 is 13 residues long. CDR3 DNA sequence: TGTGCCAGCAGCTCCGGGACCGACTACGAGCAGTACTTC. This sequence encodes CASSSGTDYEQYF.

The rearrangement uses TRBV6-1 and TRBJ1-1; a weak D match, TRBD1 (5 bases). The germline V gene has CDR1 MNHNS and CDR2 SASEGT. The length of the CDR3 is 14 residues. With 0 bases removed from V and 3 bases from J, the gap between germline ends came to 8 bases. CDR3 sequence: CASSEAGVDTEAFF. The CDR3, as DNA: TGTGCCAGCAGTGAAGCGGGGGTCGACACTGAAGCTTTCTTT.

The chain employs TRBV12-5 and TRBJ1-1; no firm D call. The CDR3 contains 12 residues. The V and J ends lost 5 bases and 3 bases respectively, with 7 bases between them. Germline assignment: CDR1 LGHNT and CDR2 FRNRAP. CDR3 amino acids: CASGLTYTEAFF. DNA of the CDR3: TGTGCTAGTGGTCTGACTTACACTGAAGCTTTCTTT. The full variable domain, with the rest looked up from reference TRBV12-5 and TRBJ1-1, is DARVTQTPRHKVTEMGQEVTMRCQPILGHNTVFWYRQTMMQGLELLAYFRNRAPLDDSGMPKDRFSAEMPDATLATLKIQPSEPRDSAVYFCASGLTYTEAFFGQGTRLTVV.

The rearrangement links TRBV4-3 to TRBJ2-5; the D is unclear. The CDR3 has 15 residues. V lost 0 bases, J lost 0 bases, and 8 bases lay in between. CDR1 and CDR2 (germline): LGHNA, YSLEER. CDR3 in amino acids: CASSQDADYQETQYF. For the CDR3, the DNA is TGCGCCAGCAGCCAAGATGCCGACTACCAAGAGACCCAGTACTTC.

The V gene is TRBV4-1, the J gene TRBJ2-7; the match to TRBD1 covers 10 bases. In germline, CDR1 is MGHRA, CDR2 YSYEKL. Losses at the gene ends were 0 bases for V and 4 bases for J; bases not matched to a gene: 9. The CDR3 runs 17 residues. CDR3 residues: CASSQERGTGATYEQYF. Here the CDR3 DNA reads TGCGCCAGCAGCCAAGAGCGGGGGACAGGGGCGACTTACGAGCAGTACTTC.

The CDR3 region is CASSLSGIGTEAFF. CDR3 DNA sequence: TGTGCCAGCAGCTTATCCGGGATAGGCACTGAAGCTTTCTTT. The chain uses TRBV7-9 and TRBJ1-1; unclear D gene. The CDR3 runs 14 residues. V was clipped by 2 bases and J by 4 bases, with 11 bases between them. The germline CDR1 and CDR2 sequences are SEHNR and FQNEAQ (reference sequence).

The rearrangement links TRBV7-9 to TRBJ1-2, with 8 positions matching TRBD1. This CDR3 region has 15 residues. CDR1 SEHNR and CDR2 FQNEAQ come from the germline V gene (reference sequence). V shed 4 bases and J 3 bases; nucleotides not matched to a gene: 7. CDR3 sequence reads: CASSSPGGAYYGYTF. Here the CDR3 DNA reads TGTGCCAGCAGCTCTCCAGGGGGCGCGTACTATGGCTACACCTTC.

This chain joins TRBV7-3 and TRBJ2-3; no reliable D call. Germline V gene data show CDR1 as SGHTA and CDR2 as FQGTGA. The CDR3 loop spans 15 amino acids. Trimming took off 5 bases at V and 6 bases at J, with 18 bases between the two ends. The CDR3, as DNA: TGTGCCAGCAGCCAAAATAGTGTAGGGTCGGATACGCAGTATTTT. Amino acids: CASSQNSVGSDTQYF.

The chain has TRBV15 and TRBJ2-1, with D perhaps given as TRBD1 or TRBD2 (5 bases each). CDR1 LNHNV and CDR2 YYDKDF come from the germline V gene (reference sequence). The V end was cut by 3 bases, the J end by 8 bases, with 17 bases between. The CDR3 totals 15 residues. In DNA form, the CDR3 reads TGTGCCACCAGCAGCTGGGACGGATCCCAGGATGAGCAGTTCTTC. Encoded protein: CATSSWDGSQDEQFF.

The CDR3: CASSLSNRDNGYTF. The CDR3 DNA reads TGCGCCAGCAGCTTGTCTAACAGGGACAATGGCTACACCTTC. The rearrangement uses TRBV5-1 and TRBJ1-2; D may be TRBD1 (6 bases). The CDR3 is made up of 14 amino acids. V was shortened by 1 base and J by 6 bases, with 13 bases between the two germline ends. Germline V gene data show CDR1 as SGHRS and CDR2 as YFSETQ.

This clone was seen once. The genes are TRBV7-9 and TRBJ1-6; D is uncertain. The CDR3 runs to 14 residues. From germline, CDR1 is SEHNR and CDR2 FQNEAQ (reference sequence). Deletions cut 5 bases from V and 6 bases from J, with 11 bases between. The CDR3 sequence: CASSHNDGNSPLHF. DNA for the CDR3: TGTGCCAGCAGCCACAACGACGGTAATTCACCCCTCCACTTT.

V usage is TRBV15 and J usage is TRBJ2-5, with D possibly matching TRBD2 (5 bases). Trimming left V 0 bases short and J 2 bases short, with 7 bases between. Per germline, CDR1 LNHNV and CDR2 YYDKDF (reference sequence). The length of the CDR3 is 14 residues. This chain's CDR3 is CATSRDRTQETQYF. The CDR3 nucleotides are TGTGCCACCAGCAGAGACAGGACTCAAGAGACCCAGTACTTC.

The chain is built from TRBV21-1 and TRBJ2-3. TRBV21-1 is tagged as a pseudogene. The CDR3 has 15 amino acids. The CDR3 loop is CASSKGWRQWETQYF. The CDR3 bases are TGTGCCAGCAGCAAAGGTTGGAGACAGTGGGAGACGCAGTATTTT.